A selection of T cell receptor beta chains follows, all from one sample in a study of human T cells and chemical hapten exposure. TCRdb independently ran MiXCR on the RACE reads; one entry per CDR3 protein. The sample contains 150,000 to 200,000 distinct CDR3 sequences, about 22% of which appear only once. The sequences come from whole blood, collected in connection with sensitization to the hapten diphenylcyclopropenone (DPC). Receptors were obtained from a woman in her 50s with alopecia areata. Some clones in this sample may be carry-over from other donors' samples. Each CDR3 is given with its conserved first and last residue. The D gene is left open where the match is weak. Size is stated for part of the rows, as once, few or many counts, or as a class when the clone is expanded.

16	-	-	TRBV5-6	TRBJ2-4	CASSLLFGLAKNIQYF	TGTGCCAGCAGCTTGCTTTTCGGATTAGCCAAAAACATTCAGTACTTC
20	-	TRBD2	TRBV20-1	TRBJ2-1	CSARSRAPATSGRAENEQFF	TGCAGTGCTAGATCTCGGGCGCCTGCGACTAGCGGGAGGGCCGAGAATGAGCAGTTCTTC
15	-	TRBD1	TRBV27	TRBJ2-1	CASRIQGARGNEQFF	TGTGCCAGCAGAATACAGGGGGCGAGGGGCAATGAGCAGTTCTTC
13	few	TRBD1	TRBV29-1	TRBJ2-5	CSVRAPGQPAQYF	TGCAGCGTTCGTGCTCCGGGACAGCCGGCTCAGTACTTC
15	many	TRBD2	TRBV19	TRBJ2-2	CASSALAGETGELFF	TGTGCCAGTAGTGCACTAGCGGGAGAAACCGGGGAGCTGTTTTTT
15	-	-	TRBV2	TRBJ1-3	CASSEGVVSGNTIYF	TGTGCCAGCAGTGAAGGGGTCGTCTCTGGAAACACCATATATTTT
15	few	TRBD2	TRBV10-3	TRBJ2-3	CAISAGGSGPDTQYF	TGTGCCATCAGTGCGGGCGGGAGCGGTCCCGATACGCAGTATTTT
16	few	TRBD2	TRBV29-1	TRBJ2-7	CSVSGTSGPEPYEQYF	TGCAGCGTTTCCGGGACTAGCGGGCCAGAGCCCTACGAGCAGTACTTC
13	-	-	TRBV12-3/TRBV12-4	TRBJ2-2	CASREHPTGELFF	TGTGCCAGTCGGGAGCATCCTACCGGGGAGCTGTTTTTT
15	-	-	TRBV3-1	TRBJ2-1	CASSQSGAHYNEQFF	TGTGCCAGCAGCCAATCGGGCGCCCATTACAATGAGCAGTTCTTC
11	-	-	TRBV20-1	TRBJ2-1	CSARDYLYEFF	TGCAGTGCTAGAGATTACCTCTATGAGTTCTTC
13	-	-	TRBV11-2	TRBJ1-2	CASSSGVGYGYTF	TGTGCCAGCAGCTCGGGAGTAGGCTATGGCTACACCTTC
17	-	TRBD2	TRBV5-1	TRBJ2-1	CASSLLAGGASYNEQFF	TGCGCCAGCAGCTTGCTCGCGGGAGGTGCATCCTACAATGAGCAGTTCTTC
13	-	-	TRBV6-1	TRBJ1-1	CASNVKPNTEAFF	TGTGCCAGCAATGTAAAACCGAACACTGAAGCTTTCTTT
14	few	TRBD1	TRBV27	TRBJ1-5	CASSSPGGNQPQHF	TGTGCCAGCAGTTCGCCAGGGGGAAATCAGCCCCAGCATTTT
16	-	-	TRBV11-2	TRBJ2-3	CASSLDVAPSTDTQYF	TGTGCCAGCAGCTTAGACGTAGCCCCTAGCACAGATACGCAGTATTTT
15	-	-	TRBV9	TRBJ2-5	CASSALQGNGETQYF	TGTGCCAGCAGCGCCCTACAGGGAAATGGGGAGACCCAGTACTTC
14	many	-	TRBV20-1	TRBJ2-3	CSASLVVGTDTQYF	TGCAGTGCTAGTTTAGTGGTCGGCACAGATACGCAGTATTTT
13	-	TRBD1	TRBV6-2/TRBV6-3	TRBJ2-7	CASSRDRWSEQYF	TGTGCCAGCAGCCGGGACAGGTGGAGCGAGCAGTACTTC
12	-	-	TRBV20-1	TRBJ2-7	CSARDRLQEQYF	TGCAGTGCTAGAGATAGACTACAAGAGCAGTACTTC
16	few	-	TRBV4-2	TRBJ1-4	CASSQEKNREVEKLFF	TGTGCCAGCAGCCAAGAAAAAAACAGGGAAGTTGAAAAACTGTTTTTT
15	-	-	TRBV12-3/TRBV12-4	TRBJ1-4	CASSGGASPNEKLFF	TGTGCCAGCAGCGGCGGCGCATCCCCTAATGAAAAACTGTTTTTT
15	medium-sized	-	TRBV5-6	TRBJ1-2	CASSWVGQALYGYTF	TGTGCCAGCAGCTGGGTGGGCCAGGCGCTCTATGGCTACACCTTC
17	few	-	TRBV12-5	TRBJ2-7	CASGLPRTARRVYEQYF	TGTGCTAGTGGTTTGCCTAGGACGGCTAGACGAGTTTACGAGCAGTACTTC
14	-	-	TRBV5-6	TRBJ1-2	CASRPWAAEYGYTF	TGTGCCAGCAGACCCTGGGCAGCTGAGTATGGCTACACCTTC
15	few	-	TRBV12-3/TRBV12-4	TRBJ2-5	CASSLRGLGQETQYF	TGTGCCAGCAGTTTACGGGGGTTAGGGCAAGAGACCCAGTACTTC
15	-	-	TRBV12-3/TRBV12-4	TRBJ2-4	CASSLGELAKNIQYF	TGTGCCAGCAGTTTGGGGGAGTTAGCCAAAAACATTCAGTACTTC
11	-	-	TRBV18	TRBJ1-1	CASSPQHEAFF	TGTGCCAGCTCACCACAGCATGAAGCTTTCTTT
16	-	-	TRBV20-1	TRBJ2-5	CSATGVPRAQQETQYF	TGCAGTGCTACCGGGGTCCCTCGGGCCCAACAAGAGACCCAGTACTTC